The TCR beta chain under discussion was sequenced for a study of response to subunit inactivated influenza vaccine. Trimming at V came to 5 bases and at J to 10 bases, leaving 9 bases not matched to a gene. The CDR3 covers 15 residues. Germline V gives CDR1 MNHEY, CDR2 SMNVEV (reference sequence). General observations from the study: It was the authors' suggestion that each seasonal influenza vaccination recruits few new T cells.

With regard to this clonotype: The antigen remains undetermined.

TCRdb independently ran MiXCR on the RT-PCR reads; one entry per CDR3 protein. This table holds under 850,000 distinct CDR3 sequences, approximately 17% found once. The origin of this receptor is a man in his forties or fifties who received an inactivated influenza vaccine. Sequenced material: PBMCs from blood, taken 5 days after vaccination. The J gene is TRBJ2-1, the V gene TRBV27, with 12 bases lining up with TRBD2. This CDR3 reads CASSTPSGRVTEQFF. The CDR3 DNA sequence: TGTGCCAGCAGTACGCCTAGCGGGAGGGTGACCGAGCAGTTCTTC.